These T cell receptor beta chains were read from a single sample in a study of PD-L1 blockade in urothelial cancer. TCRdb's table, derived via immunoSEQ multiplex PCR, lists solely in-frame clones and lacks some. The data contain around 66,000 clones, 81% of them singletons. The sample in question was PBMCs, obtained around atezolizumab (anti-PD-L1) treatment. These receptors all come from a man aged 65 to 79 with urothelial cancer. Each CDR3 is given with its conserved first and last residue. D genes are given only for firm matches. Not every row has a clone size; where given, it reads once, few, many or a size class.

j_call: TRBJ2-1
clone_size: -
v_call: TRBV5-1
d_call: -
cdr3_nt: TGCGCCAGCACCCAAAGGGAAGGGGGAAATGAGCAGTTCTTC
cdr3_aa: CASTQREGGNEQFF

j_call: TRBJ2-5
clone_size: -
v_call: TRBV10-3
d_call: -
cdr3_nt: TGTGCCATCAAAGCAGGGGCTCTCCAAGAGACCCAGTACTTC
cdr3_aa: CAIKAGALQETQYF

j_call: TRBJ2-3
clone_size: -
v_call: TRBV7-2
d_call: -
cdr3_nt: TGTGCCAGCAGCTTAGCCCGGGAAGATACGCAGTATTTT
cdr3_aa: CASSLAREDTQYF

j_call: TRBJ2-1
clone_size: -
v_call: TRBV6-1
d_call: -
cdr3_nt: TGTGCCAGCAGACTAGATACGGACGACAATGAGCAGTTCTTC
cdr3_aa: CASRLDTDDNEQFF

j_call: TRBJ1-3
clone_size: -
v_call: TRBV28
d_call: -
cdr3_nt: TGTGCCAGCAGTTTAACCGGGTTAAACACCATATATTTT
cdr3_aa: CASSLTGLNTIYF

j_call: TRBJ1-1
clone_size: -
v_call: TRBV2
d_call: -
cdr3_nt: TGTGCCAGCAGTGAAGACGGGTACACTGAAGCTTTCTTT
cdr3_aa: CASSEDGYTEAFF

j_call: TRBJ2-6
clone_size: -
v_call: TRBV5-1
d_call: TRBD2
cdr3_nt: TGCGCCAGCAGCACGGGATGGGTACGGGGGGTCACTAGGCCCAACGTCCTGACTTTC
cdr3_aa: CASSTGWVRGVTRPNVLTF

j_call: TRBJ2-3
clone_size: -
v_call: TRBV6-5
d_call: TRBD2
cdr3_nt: TGTGCCAGCAGACGACTAGCGGGAAGCACAGATACGCAGTATTTT
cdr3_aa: CASRRLAGSTDTQYF

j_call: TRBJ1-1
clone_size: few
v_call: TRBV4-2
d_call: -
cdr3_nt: TGTGCCAGCAGCCAAGATCGGAACACTGAAGCTTTCTTT
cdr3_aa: CASSQDRNTEAFF

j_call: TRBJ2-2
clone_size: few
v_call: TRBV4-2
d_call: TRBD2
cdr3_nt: TGTGCCAGCAGCCAAAGACTAGCGGGAGAGGCCGGGGAGCTGTTTTTT
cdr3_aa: CASSQRLAGEAGELFF

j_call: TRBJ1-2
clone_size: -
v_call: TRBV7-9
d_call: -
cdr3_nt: TGTGCCAGCAGCTTATCCGGGGAATACTATGGCTACACCTTC
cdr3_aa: CASSLSGEYYGYTF

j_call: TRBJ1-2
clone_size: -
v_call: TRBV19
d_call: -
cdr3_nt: TGTGCCAGTAAGGTCGGTTCGGCGGCTGGCTACACCTTC
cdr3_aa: CASKVGSAAGYTF

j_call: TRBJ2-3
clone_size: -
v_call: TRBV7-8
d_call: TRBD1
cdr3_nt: TGTGCCAGCAGCTGGGTCGATGGACAGGGCACAGATACGCAGTATTTT
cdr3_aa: CASSWVDGQGTDTQYF

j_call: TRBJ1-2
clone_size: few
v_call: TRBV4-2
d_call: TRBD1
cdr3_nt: TGTGCCAGCAGCCTTTCGCAGGGGGCAGGAGGCTACACCTTC
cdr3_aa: CASSLSQGAGGYTF

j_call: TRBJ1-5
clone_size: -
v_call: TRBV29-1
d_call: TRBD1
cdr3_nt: TGCAGCGCTACCGGGACAGGGAATCAGCCCCAGCATTTT
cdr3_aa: CSATGTGNQPQHF

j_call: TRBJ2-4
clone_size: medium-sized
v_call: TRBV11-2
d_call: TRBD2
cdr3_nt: TGTGCCAGCAGGGACCTTAGCGGGAGGGTAAACATTCAGTACTTC
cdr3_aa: CASRDLSGRVNIQYF

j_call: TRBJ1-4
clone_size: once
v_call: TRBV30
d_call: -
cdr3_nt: TGTGCCTGGAGTGTAAGAGGGGGATGGGATGAAAAACTGTTTTTT
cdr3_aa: CAWSVRGGWDEKLFF

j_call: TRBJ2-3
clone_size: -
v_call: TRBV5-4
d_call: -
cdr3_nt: TGTGCCAGCAGCTTCGGGAGCACAGATACGCAGTATTTT
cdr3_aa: CASSFGSTDTQYF

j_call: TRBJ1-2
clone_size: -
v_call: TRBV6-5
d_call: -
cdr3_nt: TGTGCCAGCAGTCAGGGGTTATACGGCTACACCTTC
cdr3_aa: CASSQGLYGYTF

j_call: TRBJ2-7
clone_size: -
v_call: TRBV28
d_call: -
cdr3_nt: TGTGCCAGCAGTTTGTCGAGCTACGAGCAGTACTTC
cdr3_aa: CASSLSSYEQYF

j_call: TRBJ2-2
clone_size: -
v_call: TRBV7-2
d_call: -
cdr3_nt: TGTGCCAGCAGCTCCCAGTTACCGAACACCGGGGAGCTGTTTTTT
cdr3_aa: CASSSQLPNTGELFF

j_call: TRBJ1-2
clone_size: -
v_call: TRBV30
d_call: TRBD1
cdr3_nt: TGTGCCTGGAGTCCGGGACAGGGGGCATTTAGTGGCTACACCTTC
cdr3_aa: CAWSPGQGAFSGYTF

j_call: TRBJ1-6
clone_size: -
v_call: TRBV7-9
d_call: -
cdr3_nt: TGTGCCAGCAGCTTAGTAGGGGTGAATTCACCCCTCCACTTT
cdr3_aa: CASSLVGVNSPLHF

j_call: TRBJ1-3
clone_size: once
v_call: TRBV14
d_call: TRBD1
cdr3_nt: TGTGCCAGCAGCCACCTCGGACAGGGCCTAAGTGGAAACACCATATATTTT
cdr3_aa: CASSHLGQGLSGNTIYF

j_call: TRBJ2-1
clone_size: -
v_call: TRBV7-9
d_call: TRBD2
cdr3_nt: TGTGCCAGCAGCCCTTGGACTAGCGGGCCCACGGTCTTC
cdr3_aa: CASSPWTSGPTVF

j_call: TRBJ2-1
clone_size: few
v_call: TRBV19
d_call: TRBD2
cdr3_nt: TGTGCCAGTAGTTTTCCGGGACTAGCGGGAAATGAGCAGTTCTTC
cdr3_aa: CASSFPGLAGNEQFF

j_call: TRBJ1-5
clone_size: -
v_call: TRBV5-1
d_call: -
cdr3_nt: TGCGCCAGCAGACCAGGGATTAGCAATCAGCCCCAGCATTTT
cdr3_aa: CASRPGISNQPQHF

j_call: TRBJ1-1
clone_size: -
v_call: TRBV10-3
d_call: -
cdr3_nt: TGTGCCATCAGTGAGTCCCCGAAATACATGAACACTGAAGCTTTCTTT
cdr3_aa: CAISESPKYMNTEAFF

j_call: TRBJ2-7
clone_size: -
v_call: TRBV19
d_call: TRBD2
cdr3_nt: TGTGCCAGTAGGCAGCGGGGGCCGAGTAGCGGGCTCTCCTACGAGCAGTACTTC
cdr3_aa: CASRQRGPSSGLSYEQYF

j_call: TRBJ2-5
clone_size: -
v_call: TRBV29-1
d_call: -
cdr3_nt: TGCAGCGGTGGGCACCCGGGACTCCAAGAGACCCAGTACTTC
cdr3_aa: CSGGHPGLQETQYF

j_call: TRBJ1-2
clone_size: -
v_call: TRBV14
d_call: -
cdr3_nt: TGTGCCAGCAGCCAAACACAAGTAGGCTACACCTTC
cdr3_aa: CASSQTQVGYTF

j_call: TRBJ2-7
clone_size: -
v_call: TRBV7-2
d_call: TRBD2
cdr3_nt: TGTGCCAGCAGCTCCCAGACTAGCGGGGGCTTCGCGCAGTACTTC
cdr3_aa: CASSSQTSGGFAQYF

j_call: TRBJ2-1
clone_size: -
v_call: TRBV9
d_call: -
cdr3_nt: TGTGCCAGCAGCGTAGAAGGGACTGGATATAGAGAGTTCTTC
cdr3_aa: CASSVEGTGYREFF